The TCR beta chain described here comes from a study of vaccination and CD4 T cells after COVID-19. Sequenced with the Oncomine TCR Beta short-read assay was DNA taken from cultured CD4+ T cells. From the PCR reads, TCRdb called clonotypes with MiXCR, one entry per CDR3 protein. Here the sample spans about 25,000 distinct CDR3 sequences, roughly 70% being singletons. Stated treatment: approximately 9-day PBMC culture with coronavirus spike peptide pools or control peptides (ViraFEST assay). The V end lost 4 bases, the J end lost 7 bases, and 14 bases lay between the germline ends. Germline CDR1 is SGHDN and CDR2 is FVKESK. This CDR3 contains 13 residues. The count of this clonotype is one. Antigen unknown.

Sequencing used CD4+ T cells from blood, cultured in vitro, obtained after SARS-CoV-2 vaccination. This chain links TRBV14 with TRBJ2-7; D might be TRBD2 (5 bases). The receptor was isolated from a human donor who received a COVID-19 vaccine. The CDR3 is CASSPQPSGEQYF. The CDR3 nucleotides read TGTGCCAGCAGCCCACAGCCATCGGGGGAGCAGTACTTC. Drawing the rest from reference TRBV14 and TRBJ2-7, the complete variable domain is EAGVTQFPSHSVIEKGQTVTLRCDPISGHDNLYWYRRVMGKEIKFLLHFVKESKQDESGMPNNRFLAERTGGTYSTLKVQPAELEDSGVYFCASSPQPSGEQYFGPGTRLTVT.